This TCR beta chain appears in the sequencing data of a study of monozygotic twins with inflammatory bowel disease (dated by TCRdb to between 2017 and 2020). About the full investigation: In total, 30 or so monozygotic twin pairs made up the full study: 19 Danish pairs, all IBD-discordant, plus nine German pairs, of which four were IBD-concordant and five were IBD-discordant. The search for disease-associated traits relied mainly on comparing, within discordant pairs, IBD patients with their genetically identical healthy co-twins. Each individual had, on average, about 151 000 unique TCRalpha sequences and 181 000 unique TCRbeta sequences available for analysis. The paper's findings and limits, for the study overall: IBD patients shared fewer clonotypes with other individuals than healthy twins did, most markedly in patients showing signs of disease activity. Differing immunosuppressive treatments among patients may have added background noise and inter-individual variability to the repertoires. Concordant and discordant twins showed no difference in repertoire similarity, possibly because of limited statistical power. TCRbeta repertoire diversity, by inverse Simpson index, was decreased in IBD patients compared with their healthy co-twins. The analysis was unable to tell different T cell subtypes apart. No single strong signal or clonotype linked to IBD turned up in the results, so the idea that one exists was not supported.

Concerning this clonotype itself: Its antigen is not yet known.

Measured from the cysteine to the phenylalanine, the CDR3 is 16 residues long. Only the protein sequence is given. Based on the germline V gene, the CDR1 and CDR2 sequences are MDHEN and SYDVKM. The library was produced with 5' RACE. For each TCR library, around 3,800 ng of total RNA was used. cDNA was synthesized with SMARTScribe reverse transcriptase in eight separate reactions per sample. During cDNA synthesis, template switching introduced unique molecular identifiers that contained a 6-nucleotide sample barcode. Two nested PCRs of about 15 and 9 cycles amplified the TCRalpha and TCRbeta cDNA, and bead purification followed each PCR. Before amplification, the cDNA was treated with uracil DNA-glycosylase and purified using the QIAquick PCR purification kit. In the second PCR, Illumina TruSeq-compatible adapters and sample-specific barcodes were added. Library quality and concentration were assessed using TapeStation and Qubit, and approximately 5 ng of each library was pooled. The pooled libraries were sequenced with 2 x 100 bp reads and custom sequencing primers on an Illumina HiSeq2500 single-index Rapid Run. The study's processing was this. PCR and sequencing errors were corrected by UMI-based consensus assembly using MiGEC version 1.2.6. MiXCR version 2.1.1 was used for V(D)J alignment, clonotype assembly and CDR3 extraction. To normalise gene usage, clonotype sharing and MAIT/NKT TCR abundance, the analysis used the top 1000, 10 000 and 20 000 clonotypes per sample. Diversity was computed as the inverse Simpson index with the vegan R package after downsampling to 27 000 UMIs. Paired Mann-Whitney U tests on discordant twin pairs were used, with Benjamini-Hochberg multiple-testing correction. TCRdb reprocessed the reads, reporting each CDR3 protein sequence once and no DNA. The V and J calls, along with clone size, are taken from TCRdb and not from the paper's own processing. This sample's table contains 110,000 to 150,000 distinct CDR3 sequences. The ten largest clones add up to more than 1% of the sample.

From each donor, a roughly 2.7 ml peripheral blood sample was collected into PAXgene tubes and stored at -80 degrees C. Total RNA was isolated from whole blood with the PAXgene blood miRNA kit on an automated QIAcube, without T cell sorting. Deep TCRalpha and TCRbeta repertoire profiling with unique molecular barcoding was performed on peripheral blood of monozygotic twin pairs concordant or discordant for inflammatory bowel disease. Smoking habits were recorded for all twin pairs, and each individual was classified as a current, former or never smoker. Sequenced input: blood. This TCR came from a human donor with ulcerative colitis or Crohn's disease, or a healthy co-twin of an affected twin (not recorded which). The sequence is built from TRBV28 and TRBJ1-2; TCRdb reports TRBD1, a call that lacks DNA to check it against. CDR3 sequence: CASSTLQGSSNYGYTF.